These 19 T cell receptor beta chains came from one sample sequenced in a study of blood T cell repertoires in COVID-19. The repertoire was sequenced with immunoSEQ multiplex PCR; TCRdb's copy has only in-frame clones and lacks some. Of under 150,000 clones in the sample, about 88% are singletons; the top ten hold almost 8.5%. The sequencing input was peripheral blood. The source of these receptors is a woman aged 70-85 years who had recovered from COVID-19.

The J gene is TRBJ2-3, the V gene TRBV5-8, with 7 bases aligning to TRBD1. V was clipped by 1 base and J by 4 bases; unmatched bases: 3. CDR1 is SGHTS, CDR2 YDEGEE, per germline. The CDR3 loop spans 14 amino acids. CDR3 DNA sequence: TGTGCCAGCAGCTTGACACAGGGGCCAGATACGCAGTATTTT. Translating it yields CASSLTQGPDTQYF.

V usage is TRBV20-1 and J usage is TRBJ1-3; 7 bases are a match to TRBD1. The CDR3 has 14 amino acids. The J segment lost 2 bases and the V segment lost 3 bases, leaving 4 bases of the junction unmatched. Germline V gene lookup returns CDR1 DFQATT and CDR2 SNEGSKA (reference sequence). The CDR3 bases are TGCAGTGCTAGTGACAGGGTTACTGGAAACACCATATATTTT. Its translation: CSASDRVTGNTIYF.

This chain uses TRBV6-6 with TRBJ2-2, with no clear D. This CDR3 spans 12 amino acids. Per the germline V gene, CDR1 is MNHNY and CDR2 is SVGAGI (reference sequence). The V and J ends lost 4 bases and 7 bases respectively, with 7 bases between them. The DNA for the CDR3 is TGTGCCAGCAGTTTAGCCTTCGGGGAGCTGTTTTTT. This gives the protein CASSLAFGELFF.

The rearrangement uses TRBV27 and TRBJ1-5; TRBD1 might be the D (5 bases). V was clipped by 5 bases and J by 1 base, with 9 bases between them. Germline values: CDR1 MNHEY, CDR2 SMNVEV (reference sequence). The CDR3 totals 14 residues. The DNA for the CDR3 is TGTGCCAGCAGTAAAAACAGGAGCAATCAGCCCCAGCATTTT. It yields the protein CASSKNRSNQPQHF.

The chain combines TRBV27 with TRBJ2-1, with TRBD1 as a possible D gene (6 bases). Germline CDR1 is MNHEY and CDR2 is SMNVEV (reference sequence). The CDR3 is 16 amino acids. Trimming removed 1 base at V and 1 base at J, with 11 bases between. CDR3: CASSLLPGASYNEQFF. The CDR3 DNA is TGTGCCAGCAGTTTATTACCAGGGGCGTCCTACAATGAGCAGTTCTTC.

V and J are TRBV7-2 and TRBJ1-5; D not resolved. In germline, CDR1 is SGHTA, CDR2 FQGNSA. The CDR3 runs 12 residues. V shed 5 bases and J shed 6 bases, with 8 bases lying between them. CDR3 residues: CASSEGFQPQHF. The CDR3 nucleotides read TGTGCCAGCAGCGAGGGTTTTCAGCCCCAGCATTTT.

This chain connects TRBV6-2 or TRBV6-3 to TRBJ2-3; 7 bases are a match to TRBD2. In germline, CDR1 is MNHEY, CDR2 SVGEGT. Losses at the gene ends were 2 bases for V and 5 bases for J; bases not matched to a gene: 10. The CDR3 covers 16 residues. The CDR3 nucleotides are TGTGCCAGCAGTTACACGGGGAGGGCGACCGTAGATACGCAGTATTTT. This translates into CASSYTGRATVDTQYF.

The rearrangement links TRBV6-5 to TRBJ1-2, with 11 bases that match TRBD1. Germline loops: CDR1 MNHEY, CDR2 SVGAGI. This CDR3 has 15 residues. V dropped 5 bases and J dropped 4; count of bases not matched to a gene: 6. CDR3 sequence (DNA): TGTGCCAGCAGTCTTGGACAGGGGGCGATCTATGGCTACACCTTC. Translation: CASSLGQGAIYGYTF.

The chain is built from TRBV28 and TRBJ2-1; 9 positions agree with TRBD2. After removal of 8 bases from V and 7 bases from J, the junction contained 9 bases not matched to a gene. CDR3 length: 14 amino acids. Germline CDR1 is MDHEN and CDR2 is SYDVKM. In DNA, the CDR3 is TGTGCCAGCGGCACCGGGACTAGCAGAAATGAGCAGTTCTTC. This codes for CASGTGTSRNEQFF. The complete variable domain, with remaining parts taken from reference TRBV28 and TRBJ2-1, reads DVKVTQSSRYLVKRTGEKVFLECVQDMDHENMFWYRQDPGLGLRLIYFSYDVKMKEKGDIPEGYSVSREKKERFSLILESASTNQTSMYLCASGTGTSRNEQFFGPGTRLTVL.

This chain links TRBV28 with TRBJ2-6; D is unresolved. The CDR3 totals 15 residues. The germline gives CDR1 MDHEN, CDR2 SYDVKM. V lost 7 bases and J lost 0, with 10 bases in between. As DNA, the CDR3 is TGTGCCAGCAACTCGAGGAGCTCTGGGGCCAACGTCCTGACTTTC. Protein sequence: CASNSRSSGANVLTF.

The chain has TRBV7-9 and TRBJ2-5; tentatively, D is TRBD1 (5 bases). This CDR3 contains 13 residues. Trimming took off 4 bases at V and 4 bases at J, with 10 bases between the two ends. Germline V CDR1 and CDR2: SEHNR, FQNEAQ (reference sequence). The CDR3 DNA is TGTGCCAGCAGCTCGGCTGGGGCAGAGACCCAGTACTTC. Residues: CASSSAGAETQYF.

This clone has just one count. The chain joins TRBV28 to TRBJ1-1; D gene ambiguous. Germline CDR1 is MDHEN and CDR2 is SYDVKM. Trimming shortened V by 1 base and J by 2 bases, and 5 bases separated the two germline ends. The CDR3 loop spans 13 amino acids. The CDR3 DNA sequence: TGTGCCAGCAGTTTATTGGCCAACACTGAAGCTTTCTTT. Amino acids: CASSLLANTEAFF.

V and J are TRBV6-5 and TRBJ1-2, with a possible D match to TRBD1 (5 bases). Germline CDR1 MNHEY, CDR2 SVGAGI. The V end lost 7 bases, the J end lost 3 bases, and 9 bases lay between the germline ends. This CDR3 contains 12 residues. In nucleotides, the CDR3 is TGTGCCAGCATATTACAGGACTATGGCTACACCTTC. Translating gives CASILQDYGYTF.

The J gene is TRBJ2-1, the V gene TRBV7-3; D may be TRBD1 (6 bases). Germline V gene data show CDR1 as SGHTA and CDR2 as FQGTGA. The CDR3 has 14 amino acids. In nucleotides, the CDR3 is TGTGCAGCCAAAAGGGGGAGCTCCTACAATGAGCAGTTCTTC. This gives the protein CAAKRGSSYNEQFF.

This chain joins TRBV19 and TRBJ2-3, with D perhaps matching TRBD2 (6 bases). This CDR3 has 14 residues. Germline V gene lookup returns CDR1 LNHDA and CDR2 SQIVND (reference sequence). Deletions cut 6 bases from V and 0 bases from J, with 10 bases between. CDR3 amino acids: CASSLASSTDTQYF. As DNA, the CDR3 is TGTGCCAGTAGCCTAGCGTCTAGCACAGATACGCAGTATTTT.

The gene calls are TRBV27 and TRBJ2-5, with 7 bases aligning to TRBD1. Germline V gene sequence: CDR1 MNHEY, CDR2 SMNVEV (reference sequence). Unmatched junction bases numbered 5, after V lost 5 bases and J lost 5 bases. The CDR3 totals 13 residues. Here the CDR3 reads CASSPGTAETQYF. The DNA for the CDR3 is TGTGCCAGCAGTCCCGGGACAGCCGAGACCCAGTACTTC.

V usage is TRBV24-1 and J usage is TRBJ1-1; D remains ambiguous. Trimming removed 9 bases at V and 11 bases at J, with 15 bases between. The CDR3 consists of 11 residues. The V gene's germline CDR1 is KGHDR and CDR2 SFDVKD. CDR3 nucleotides: TGTGCCACCCGTCGCCCAACGGGGGCTTTCTTT. It is translated as CATRRPTGAFF.

The rearrangement joins TRBV28 to TRBJ1-4; D possibly corresponds to TRBD1 (6 bases). The length of the CDR3 is 14 residues. The germline V gene has CDR1 MDHEN and CDR2 SYDVKM. The V end lost 6 bases, the J end lost 8 bases, and 16 bases lay between the germline ends. The CDR3 DNA sequence: TGTGCCAGCAGCCCTGACAGGAGGAGCGAAAAACTGTTTTTT. This gives the protein CASSPDRRSEKLFF. Based on the CDR3 plus reference TRBV28 and TRBJ1-4, the full variable domain is DVKVTQSSRYLVKRTGEKVFLECVQDMDHENMFWYRQDPGLGLRLIYFSYDVKMKEKGDIPEGYSVSREKKERFSLILESASTNQTSMYLCASSPDRRSEKLFFGSGTQLSVL.

The gene calls are TRBV18 and TRBJ2-7; TRBD2 is a possible D gene (6 bases). Germline V gene lookup returns CDR1 KGHSH and CDR2 LQKENI. The CDR3 is 15 amino acids. V was pared by 6 bases and J by 0 bases, with 15 bases between. Here the CDR3 reads CASSPTPLASYEQYF. CDR3 DNA: TGTGCCAGCTCCCCTACGCCACTAGCCTCCTACGAGCAGTACTTC.